This T cell receptor beta chain comes out of a study of T cells expressing NK-cell markers. About the research overall: One of the eight sequenced donors was seronegative, whereas the other seven were HCMV-seropositive.

CDR1 DFQATT and CDR2 SNEGSKA come from the germline V gene (reference sequence). The CDR3 consists of 16 residues. TCRdb re-called the 5' RACE reads and shows each CDR3 protein once, DNA omitted. The sample includes roughly 160,000 distinct CDR3 sequences. The TCR comes from a woman between 18 and 75 years old in good health. This sequence joins TRBV20-1 and TRBJ2-2; the D gene TCRdb calls, TRBD2, cannot be checked with no DNA. What was sequenced was blood T cells: a sorted CD56 or NKG2C T cell subset, CD4+ or CD8+ T cells, or bulk PBMC T cells (not recorded which). CDR3 amino acids: CSAPDGAGGPSGELFF.